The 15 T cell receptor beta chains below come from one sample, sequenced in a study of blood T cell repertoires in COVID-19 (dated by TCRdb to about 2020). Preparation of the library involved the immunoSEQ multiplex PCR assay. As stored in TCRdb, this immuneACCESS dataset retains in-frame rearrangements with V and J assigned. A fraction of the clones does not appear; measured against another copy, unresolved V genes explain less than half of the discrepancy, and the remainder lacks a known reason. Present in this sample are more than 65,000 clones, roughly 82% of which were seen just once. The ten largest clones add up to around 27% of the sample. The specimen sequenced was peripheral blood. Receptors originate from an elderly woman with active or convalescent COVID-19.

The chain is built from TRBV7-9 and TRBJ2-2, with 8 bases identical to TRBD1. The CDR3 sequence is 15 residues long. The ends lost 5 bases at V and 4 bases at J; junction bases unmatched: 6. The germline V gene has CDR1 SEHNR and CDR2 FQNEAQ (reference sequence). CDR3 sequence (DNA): TGTGCCAGCAGCACGACAGGGGTGGGCACCGGGGAGCTGTTTTTT. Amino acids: CASSTTGVGTGELFF.

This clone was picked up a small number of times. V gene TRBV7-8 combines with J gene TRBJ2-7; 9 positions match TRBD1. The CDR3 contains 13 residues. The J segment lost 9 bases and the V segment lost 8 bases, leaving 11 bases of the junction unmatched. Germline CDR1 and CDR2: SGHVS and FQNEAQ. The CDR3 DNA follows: TGTGCCAGCGGGACAGGGATTCAGGGTGGGCAGTACTTC. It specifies CASGTGIQGGQYF.

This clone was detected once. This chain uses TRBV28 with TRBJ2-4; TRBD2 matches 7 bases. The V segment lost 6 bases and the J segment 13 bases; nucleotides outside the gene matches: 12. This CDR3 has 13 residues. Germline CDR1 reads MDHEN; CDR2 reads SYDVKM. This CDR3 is CASSLSGGGPQYF. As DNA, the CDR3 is TGTGCCAGCAGCCTCTCGGGCGGGGGACCGCAGTACTTC. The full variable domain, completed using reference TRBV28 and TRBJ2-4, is DVKVTQSSRYLVKRTGEKVFLECVQDMDHENMFWYRQDPGLGLRLIYFSYDVKMKEKGDIPEGYSVSREKKERFSLILESASTNQTSMYLCASSLSGGGPQYFGAGTRLSVL.

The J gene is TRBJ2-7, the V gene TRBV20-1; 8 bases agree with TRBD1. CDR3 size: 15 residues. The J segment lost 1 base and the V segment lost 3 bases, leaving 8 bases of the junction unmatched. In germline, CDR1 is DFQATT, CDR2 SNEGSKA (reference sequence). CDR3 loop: CSASEATGGSYEQYF. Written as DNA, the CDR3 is TGCAGTGCTAGTGAGGCCACAGGGGGGTCCTACGAGCAGTACTTC.

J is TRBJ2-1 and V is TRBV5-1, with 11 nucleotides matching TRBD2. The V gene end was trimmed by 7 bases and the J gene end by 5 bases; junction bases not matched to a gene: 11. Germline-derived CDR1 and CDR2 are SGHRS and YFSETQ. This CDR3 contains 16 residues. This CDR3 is CASRALAGGEHNEQFF. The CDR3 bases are TGCGCCAGCCGGGCCCTAGCGGGGGGTGAGCACAATGAGCAGTTCTTC.

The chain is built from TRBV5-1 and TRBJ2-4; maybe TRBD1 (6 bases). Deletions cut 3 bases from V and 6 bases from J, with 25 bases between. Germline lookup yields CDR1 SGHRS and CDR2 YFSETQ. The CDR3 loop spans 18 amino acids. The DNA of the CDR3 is TGCGCCAGCAGCTCCGGACAGACCCTCGGGCCTATGCGAAACATTCAGTACTTC. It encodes CASSSGQTLGPMRNIQYF. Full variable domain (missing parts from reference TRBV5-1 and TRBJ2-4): KAGVTQTPRYLIKTRGQQVTLSCSPISGHRSVSWYQQTPGQGLQFLFEYFSETQRNKGNFPGRFSGRQFSNSRSEMNVSTLELGDSALYLCASSSGQTLGPMRNIQYFGAGTRLSVL.

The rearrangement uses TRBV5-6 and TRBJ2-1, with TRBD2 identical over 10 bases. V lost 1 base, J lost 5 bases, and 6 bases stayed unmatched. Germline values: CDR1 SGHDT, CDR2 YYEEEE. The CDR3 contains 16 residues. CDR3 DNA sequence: TGTGCCAGCAGCTTGCCTAGCGGGGGTATGAACAATGAGCAGTTCTTC. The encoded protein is CASSLPSGGMNNEQFF.

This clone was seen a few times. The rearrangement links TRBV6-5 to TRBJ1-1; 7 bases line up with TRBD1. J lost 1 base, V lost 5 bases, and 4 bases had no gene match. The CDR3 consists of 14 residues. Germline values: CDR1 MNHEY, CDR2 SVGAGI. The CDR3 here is CASSPGTANTEAFF. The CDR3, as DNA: TGTGCCAGCAGTCCCGGGACAGCGAACACTGAAGCTTTCTTT.

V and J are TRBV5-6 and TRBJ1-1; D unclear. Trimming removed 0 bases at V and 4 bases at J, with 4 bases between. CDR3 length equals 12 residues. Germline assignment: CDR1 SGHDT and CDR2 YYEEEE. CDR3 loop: CASSLALTEAFF. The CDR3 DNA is TGTGCCAGCAGCTTGGCCCTCACTGAAGCTTTCTTT.

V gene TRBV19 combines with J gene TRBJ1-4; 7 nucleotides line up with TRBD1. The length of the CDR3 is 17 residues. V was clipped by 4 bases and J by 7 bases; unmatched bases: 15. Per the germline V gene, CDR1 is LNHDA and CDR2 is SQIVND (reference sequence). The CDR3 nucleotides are TGTGCCAGTAGTAGATTACCGGGACAGTCTTTGAGTGAAAAACTGTTTTTT. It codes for CASSRLPGQSLSEKLFF.

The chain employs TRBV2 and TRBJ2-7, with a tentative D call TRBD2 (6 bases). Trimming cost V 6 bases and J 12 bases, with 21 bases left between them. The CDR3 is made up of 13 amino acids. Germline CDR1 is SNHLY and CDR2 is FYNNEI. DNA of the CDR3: TGTGCCAGCAGGATCCGGGACGGGAGCGTGGCGTACTTC. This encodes CASRIRDGSVAYF.

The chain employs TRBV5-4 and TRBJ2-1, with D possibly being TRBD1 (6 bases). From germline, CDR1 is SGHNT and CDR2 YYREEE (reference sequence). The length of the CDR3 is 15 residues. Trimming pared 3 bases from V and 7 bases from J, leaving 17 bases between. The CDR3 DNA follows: TGTGCCAGCAGCTCGGGACATCCCTTGGGGAATGAGCAGTTCTTC. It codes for CASSSGHPLGNEQFF. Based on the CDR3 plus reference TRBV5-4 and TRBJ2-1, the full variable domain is ETGVTQSPTHLIKTRGQQVTLRCSSQSGHNTVSWYQQALGQGPQFIFQYYREEENGRGNFPPRFSGLQFPNYSSELNVNALELDDSALYLCASSSGHPLGNEQFFGPGTRLTVL.

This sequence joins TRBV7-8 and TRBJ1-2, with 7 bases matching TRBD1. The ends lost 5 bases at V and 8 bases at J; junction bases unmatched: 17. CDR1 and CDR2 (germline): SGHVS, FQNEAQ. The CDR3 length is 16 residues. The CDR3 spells CASSPIGRQGSYGYTF. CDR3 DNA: TGTGCCAGCAGCCCTATAGGTAGACAGGGCTCTTACGGCTACACCTTC.

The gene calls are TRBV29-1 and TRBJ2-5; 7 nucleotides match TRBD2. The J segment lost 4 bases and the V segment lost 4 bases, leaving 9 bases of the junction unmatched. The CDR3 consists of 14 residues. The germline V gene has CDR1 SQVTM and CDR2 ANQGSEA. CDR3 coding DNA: TGCAGCGTTGGGAAAGGGGAGGGTGGAGAGACCCAGTACTTC. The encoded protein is CSVGKGEGGETQYF.

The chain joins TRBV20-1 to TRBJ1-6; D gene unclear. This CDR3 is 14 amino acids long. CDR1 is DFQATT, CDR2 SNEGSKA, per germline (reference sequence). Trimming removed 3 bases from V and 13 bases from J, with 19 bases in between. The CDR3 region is CSASDDTHPGPLHF. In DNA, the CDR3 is TGCAGTGCTAGTGACGACACCCATCCTGGGCCCCTCCACTTT.